Here is one T cell receptor (beta chain) with its context. The data belong to a study of CD8+ T cells in alopecia areata. Isolated RNA was reverse transcribed into cDNA used as the sequencing template. Assay used: immunoSEQ multiplex PCR; TCRdb lists only in-frame clones, some missing. The sample lists roughly 130,000 clones; 45% to 60% were seen once. In germline, CDR1 is SEHNR, CDR2 FQNEAQ (reference sequence). V was trimmed by 3 bases and J by 3 bases, leaving 4 bases between them. This CDR3 region has 12 residues. CD4+ and CD8+ T cells were sorted from PBMCs. This sequence was found in a human donor with alopecia areata. The rearrangement uses TRBV7-9 and TRBJ2-3; the D is unclear. Sequencing used CD4+ T cells sorted from blood, obtained at week 0. CDR3 nucleotides: TGTGCCAGCAGCTTGGGGACAGATACGCAGTATTTT. Translation: CASSLGTDTQYF.